This T cell receptor (beta chain) was observed in a study of identifying expanded T cells in peripheral blood. Study observations and caveats: Clone count variance between roughly two-week samples rose with total template count.

This clone showed up many times. What it binds is not known. No infections or other immune events were documented during collection. Measured with immunoSEQ multiplex PCR; TCRdb has only the in-frame clones, and not every one. The sample records approximately 130,000 clones, more than 75% being singletons. The CDR3 is 14 amino acids. Germline V gene lookup returns CDR1 SGHTA and CDR2 FQGNSA. The V segment lost 2 bases and the J segment 10 bases; nucleotides outside the gene matches: 5. This TCR was sampled from a person between 18 and 75 years old in good health. Sequenced input: blood. The chain couples TRBV7-2 to TRBJ1-6, with TRBD1 identical over 7 bases. The CDR3, as DNA: TGTGCCAGCAGCTTACGACAGGGCGACTCACCCCTCCACTTT. Its protein product is CASSLRQGDSPLHF.